This T cell receptor (beta chain) was captured in a study of blood T cell repertoires in COVID-19. Study at large: Whether acute or convalescent, the COVID-19 samples came from the United States, Italy and Spain. Sources were T cells, B-cell-depleted T cells, or PBMCs; the material itself was cDNA or gDNA.

Authors' processing steps: Amplification with reference gene primers provided the estimates of nucleated cell counts. Assay: immunoSEQ multiplex PCR; the TCRdb copy retains only in-frame clones and omits some. V and J calls and clone size are copied from that table; D and trimming were computed from the DNA. The repertoire holds roughly 260,000 clones, with around four fifths as singletons. V lost 5 bases and J lost 2, with 10 bases in between. The CDR3 extends over 13 amino acids. Per germline, CDR1 SGHRS and CDR2 YFSETQ. Ten or more counts support this clone. Sequencing used peripheral blood. The TCR originated in a woman aged 40 to 50 with active or convalescent COVID-19. The rearrangement links TRBV5-1 to TRBJ2-5; tentative D call: TRBD2 (7 bases). CDR3 DNA sequence: TGCGCCAGCAGGCGGGGGCTACAAGAGACCCAGTACTTC. It translates to CASRRGLQETQYF.